The following is a TCR beta chain sequence with its context. Antigen: not known. The sample originates from a study of T cell repertoires in cytomegalovirus infection. Study background: Public TCR beta signature analysis indicated the presence of both CMV infection and matching HLA type.

The V gene lost 4 bases and the J gene lost 5 bases, with 14 bases spanning the gap. Germline V gene data show CDR1 as SEHNR and CDR2 as FQNEAQ (reference sequence). The CDR3 contains 14 residues. Notes on the study in general: In two of eight donors, the top clonotype was HLA-C-restricted CMV-specific. Summed frequency of public TCR beta families distinguished CMV carriers with the relevant HLA.

One entry per CDR3 protein, called by TCRdb with MiXCR from the reads. This table holds more than 650,000 distinct CDR3 sequences, roughly a third found once. This chain connects TRBV7-9 to TRBJ2-5; TRBD2 is a possible D gene (5 bases). Sequencing input: PBMCs. The TCR was taken from a human donor in good health (CMV status not recorded). Some clones in this sample may be carry-over from other donors' samples. The CDR3 reads CASSWRTAGETQYF. Here the CDR3 DNA reads TGTGCCAGCAGCTGGAGGACGGCCGGGGAGACCCAGTACTTC.